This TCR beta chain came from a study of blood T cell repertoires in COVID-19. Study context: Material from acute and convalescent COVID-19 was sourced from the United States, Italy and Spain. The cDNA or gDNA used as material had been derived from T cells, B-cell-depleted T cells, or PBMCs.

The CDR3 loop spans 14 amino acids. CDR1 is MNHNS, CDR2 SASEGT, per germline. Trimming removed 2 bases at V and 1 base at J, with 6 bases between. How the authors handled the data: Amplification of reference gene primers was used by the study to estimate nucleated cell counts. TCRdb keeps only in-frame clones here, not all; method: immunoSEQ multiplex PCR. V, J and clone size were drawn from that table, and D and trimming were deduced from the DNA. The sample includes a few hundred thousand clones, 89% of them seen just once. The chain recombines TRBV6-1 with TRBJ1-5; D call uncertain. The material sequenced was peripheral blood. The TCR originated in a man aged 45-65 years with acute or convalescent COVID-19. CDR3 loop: CASSEHNSNQPQHF. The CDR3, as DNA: TGTGCCAGCAGTGAACACAACAGCAATCAGCCCCAGCATTTT.